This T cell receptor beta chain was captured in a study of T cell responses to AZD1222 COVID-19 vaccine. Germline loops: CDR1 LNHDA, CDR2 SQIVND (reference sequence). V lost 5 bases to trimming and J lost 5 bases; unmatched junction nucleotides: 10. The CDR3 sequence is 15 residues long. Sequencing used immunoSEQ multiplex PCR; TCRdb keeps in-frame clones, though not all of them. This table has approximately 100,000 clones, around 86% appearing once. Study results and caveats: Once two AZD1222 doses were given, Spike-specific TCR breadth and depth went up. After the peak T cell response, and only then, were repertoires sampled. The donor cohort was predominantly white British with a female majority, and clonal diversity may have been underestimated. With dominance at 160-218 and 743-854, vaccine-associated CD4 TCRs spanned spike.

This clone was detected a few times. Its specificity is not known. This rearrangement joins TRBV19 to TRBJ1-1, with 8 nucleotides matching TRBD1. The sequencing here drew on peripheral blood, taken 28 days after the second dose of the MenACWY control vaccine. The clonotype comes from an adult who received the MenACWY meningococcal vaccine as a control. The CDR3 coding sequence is TGTGCCAGTAGTCCCGCAGGGGGCAGAACGACTGAAGCTTTCTTT. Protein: CASSPAGGRTTEAFF.